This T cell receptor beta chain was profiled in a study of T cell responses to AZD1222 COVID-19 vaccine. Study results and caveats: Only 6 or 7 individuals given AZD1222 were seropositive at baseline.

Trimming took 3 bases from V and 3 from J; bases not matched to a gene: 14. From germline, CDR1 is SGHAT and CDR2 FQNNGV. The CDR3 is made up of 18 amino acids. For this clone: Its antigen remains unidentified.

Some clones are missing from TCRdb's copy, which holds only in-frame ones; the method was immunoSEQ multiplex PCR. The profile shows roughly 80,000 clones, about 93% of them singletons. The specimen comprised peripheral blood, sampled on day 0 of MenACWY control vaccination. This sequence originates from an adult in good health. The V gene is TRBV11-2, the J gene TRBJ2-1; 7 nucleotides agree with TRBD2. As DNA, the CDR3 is TGTGCCAGCAGCTTTGGGGGGGAGGCGGGAGAATACTACAATGAGCAGTTCTTC. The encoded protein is CASSFGGEAGEYYNEQFF.